This record looks at one T cell receptor beta chain sequence and its context. What it binds is not known. Germline CDR1 MNHEY, CDR2 SVGAGI. V lost 0 bases and J lost 8, with 10 bases in between. This CDR3 is built from 13 residues. The authors amplified TCR beta CDR3 regions, and they did so from RNA transcripts for repertoire sequencing. Following a first-round RT-PCR that used HTBI primers, a second-round multiplex PCR was carried out. TCRdb itself ran the multiplex PCR reads through MiXCR, one entry per CDR3 protein. The sample consists of 200,000 to 250,000 distinct CDR3 sequences, roughly 21% of them appearing once. The data belong to a study of Graves' ophthalmopathy and Graves' hyperthyroidism. Overall study: The blood sample was drawn at first diagnosis and before any treatment.

Lactation, pregnancy, uncontrolled infections and other autoimmune diseases were all grounds for excluding patients. Regarding the study as a whole: Sensitivity of 87.88% and specificity of approximately 76% were achieved when a 13-signature model separated ophthalmopathy from stable hyperthyroidism.

The sequenced material came from peripheral blood. This receptor was obtained from a woman aged 45-65 years with Graves' ophthalmopathy. The chain employs TRBV6-5 and TRBJ1-2, with D uncertain. The DNA for the CDR3 is TGTGCCAGCAGTTACTCTGACCGAGGGGGCTACACCTTC. It codes for CASSYSDRGGYTF.